This TCR beta chain was observed in a study of shared clonotypes between healthy human individuals (dated by TCRdb to about 2020). The study in broad terms: The cohort comprised two women and a few men aged 18 to 49 years. For each donor, CD4 naive and CD4 memory were each given three plates, CD8 naive was given two plates, and CD8 memory was given one plate. To estimate repertoire size and how much clonotype sharing occurs between individuals, the study deeply sequenced the blood TCR repertoires of a handful of healthy adults. Different laboratories and diverse techniques were used to prepare libraries and sequence TCR repertoires, to increase sequencing depth and limit assay-specific biases. Leukapheresis yielded between about 0.94 and 9.5 billion PBMCs per donor. Overall study outcomes, separate from this receptor: Larger estimated clonotype richness was generally found for naive subsets than for memory subsets. Pairwise subsampling indicated that sequencing depth was expected to affect the degree of clonotype sharing among donors. Incomplete sequencing was indicated by rarefaction of sorted-subset datasets, despite the large sequencing depth. Clonotypes shared by all four sorted-subset donors showed higher generation probabilities than non-shared clonotypes. Sampling was restricted to blood, and TCR repertoires in tissue are likely to differ from TCR repertoires in blood. The small number of donors limited the genetic and exposure-history diversity represented. Across a handful of donors, roughly 5% of naive CD4, around 3.5% of naive CD8, approximately 2.5% of memory CD4, and approximately 0.42% of memory CD8 clonotypes were shared.

Donors were healthy HIV-negative adults with no recently reported acute infections or vaccinations. Only Caucasian adults living in Nashville, Tennessee, USA were represented among the donors. CD4+ T cells were enriched by magnetic negative selection; naive cells were then positively selected on CD45RA, and the negative fraction formed the memory subset. After blood collection by leukapheresis, PBMCs were isolated using Ficoll-Histopaque density gradient centrifugation and then cryopreserved in the vapor phase of liquid nitrogen. Analytical flow cytometry was used to check the purity and quantity of each magnetically sorted T cell population. Each sorted fraction had its genomic DNA isolated and then quantified by UV absorbance on a Nanodrop 2000c. In the case of this clone: The specificity of this receptor is unknown. No much larger clone exists at a distance of one base, and base qualities are not known.

Using the deep immunoSEQ assay, multiplex PCR amplified TCR CDR3 regions from genomic DNA. For each cell subset, the extracted genomic DNA was distributed evenly across all wells of several immunoSEQ 96-well plates, and each plate served as one replicate. For sorted subsets, roughly 0.2 ug genomic DNA, equal to about 30,000 T cell genomes, was loaded into each replicate PCR. Purified libraries were measured with a Qubit 3.0 fluorometer, size-checked on a Bioanalyzer 2100, and measured again with the KAPA Library Quantification kit. Every immunoSEQ 96-well plate was sequenced on a separate single-read 150-cycle Illumina NextSeq 550 flow cell. The authors processed their data as follows. Because the immunoSEQ output held only junctional sequences and lacked quality scores, the filtering could not match the filtering applied to full-length reads. To assign V/J genes and CDR3, sequences were annotated against IMGT germline references using PyIR, a Python wrapper for IgBLAST v1.9. Reads with weak V/J assignments (E-value above 1e-6), missing CDR3, stop codons, out-of-frame junctions, or ambiguous translated residues were removed. A V3J clonotype was defined by an identical inferred V gene, J gene, and CDR3 amino acid sequence. Percentage overlap between repertoires was computed as shared unique clonotypes divided by the size of the smaller repertoire. Repertoire richness was assessed with RTK rarefaction, the Chao1 estimator, and Recon v2.1 estimates of unobserved clonotypes. Generation probabilities for all TCRbeta clonotypes obtained by the gDNA method from several donors were computed using OLGA. Held by TCRdb, this immuneACCESS table contains in-frame sequences only and omits some clones. Under half of the omission traces to an unresolved V gene where checked; the cause of the rest is unknown. The V and J calls and clone size come from that table; D and trimming were worked out from the DNA. Within this sample are a few million clones, with around 90% of them counted one time only. The biggest ten clones account for over 0.12% of the sample.

The material sequenced was naive CD4+ T cells sorted from blood. This sample's cell subset or site label indicates: CD45RA+ positively selected. The receptor comes from a young man in good health.

The nucleotide sequence reads TGTGCCAGTAGTCCTCGGGACACGTTTGGCTACACCTTC. The translation is CASSPRDTFGYTF. The chain is encoded by TRBV19 joined to TRBJ1-2; TRBD1 might be the D gene, on 6 matching bases. CDR1 and CDR2 are read off the germline V gene (reference sequence) as LNHDA and SQIVND. Including the terminal cysteine and phenylalanine, the CDR3 comprises 13 residues. The kept DNA is CDR3 alone, 39 bases in frame from the first base. V lost 5 bases and J lost 7 bases; the stretch between them is 14 bases long.